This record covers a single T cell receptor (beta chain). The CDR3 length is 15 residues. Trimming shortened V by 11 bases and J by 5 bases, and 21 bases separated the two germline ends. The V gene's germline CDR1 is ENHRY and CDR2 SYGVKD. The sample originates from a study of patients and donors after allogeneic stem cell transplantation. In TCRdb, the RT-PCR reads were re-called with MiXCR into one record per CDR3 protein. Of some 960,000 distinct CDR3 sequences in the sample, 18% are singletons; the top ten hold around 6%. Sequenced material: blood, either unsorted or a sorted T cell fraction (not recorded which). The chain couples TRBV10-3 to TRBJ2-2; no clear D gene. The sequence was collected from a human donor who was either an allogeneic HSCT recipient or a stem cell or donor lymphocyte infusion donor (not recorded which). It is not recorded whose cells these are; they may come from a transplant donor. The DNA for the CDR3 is TGTGCCTCTCTCGAGTCCTCGATACGAACCGGGGAGCTGTTTTTT. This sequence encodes CASLESSIRTGELFF.